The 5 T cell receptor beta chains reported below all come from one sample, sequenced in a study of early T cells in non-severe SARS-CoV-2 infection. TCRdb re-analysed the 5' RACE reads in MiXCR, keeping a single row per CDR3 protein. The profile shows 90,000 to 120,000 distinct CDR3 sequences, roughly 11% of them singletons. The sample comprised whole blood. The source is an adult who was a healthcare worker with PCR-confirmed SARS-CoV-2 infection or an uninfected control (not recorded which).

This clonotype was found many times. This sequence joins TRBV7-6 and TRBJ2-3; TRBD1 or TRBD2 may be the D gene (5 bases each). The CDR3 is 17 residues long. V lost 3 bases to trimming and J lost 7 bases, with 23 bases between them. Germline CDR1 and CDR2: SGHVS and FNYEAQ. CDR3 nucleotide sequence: TGTGCCAGCAGCTTTAGATTCAGGGACCGAGACCTTCATACGCAGTATTTT. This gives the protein CASSFRFRDRDLHTQYF.

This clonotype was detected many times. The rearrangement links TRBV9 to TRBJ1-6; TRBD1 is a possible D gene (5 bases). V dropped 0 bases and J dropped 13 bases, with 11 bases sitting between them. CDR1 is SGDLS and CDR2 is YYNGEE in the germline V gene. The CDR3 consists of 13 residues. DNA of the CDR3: TGTGCCAGCAGCGTAGTGAGGGACGGTCCCCTCCACTTT. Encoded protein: CASSVVRDGPLHF.

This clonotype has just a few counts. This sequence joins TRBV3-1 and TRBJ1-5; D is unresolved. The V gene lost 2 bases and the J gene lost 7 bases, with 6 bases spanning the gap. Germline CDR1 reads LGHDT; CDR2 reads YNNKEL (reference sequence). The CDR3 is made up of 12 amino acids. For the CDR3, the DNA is TGTGCCAGCAGCCAACGGCGCCAGCCCCAGCATTTT. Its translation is CASSQRRQPQHF.

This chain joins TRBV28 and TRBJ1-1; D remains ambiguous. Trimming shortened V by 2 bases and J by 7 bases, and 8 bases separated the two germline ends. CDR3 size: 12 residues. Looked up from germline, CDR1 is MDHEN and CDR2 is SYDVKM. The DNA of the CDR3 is TGTGCCAGCAGTTTAAAGGCGGATGAAGCTTTCTTT. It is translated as CASSLKADEAFF.

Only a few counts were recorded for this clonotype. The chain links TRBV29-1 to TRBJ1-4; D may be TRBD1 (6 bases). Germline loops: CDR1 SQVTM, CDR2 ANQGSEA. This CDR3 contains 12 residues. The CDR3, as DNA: TGCAGTGGGGGGCGGCCTAATGAAAAACTGTTTTTT. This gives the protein CSGGRPNEKLFF.